This record covers a single T cell receptor (beta chain). Its antigen is currently unknown. These data originate in a study of OX40 agonist ivuxolimab in advanced cancers. Study-wide results and caveats: Fewer expanded clones were found on average in CD4+ than in CD8+ T cells. CD4+ and CD8+ T cells in blood underwent clonal expansion by week 6 at 0.1 to 3.0 mg/kg. Partial responders at 0.1-3.0 mg/kg showed near-lowest clonal expansion.

The assay was immunoSEQ multiplex PCR, and TCRdb's table has in-frame clones only and misses some. The data show tens of thousands of clones, over 80% seen once. CDR3 length: 17 amino acids. The V end lost 0 bases, the J end lost 4 bases, and 14 bases lay between the germline ends. CDR1 SGHDT and CDR2 YYEEEE come from the germline V gene. The starting material was CD4+ or CD8+ T cells sorted from blood, obtained in a trial of the OX40 agonist ivuxolimab. This receptor was taken from an adult with an advanced solid tumor such as melanoma, head and neck, liver or kidney cancer. The gene calls are TRBV5-6 and TRBJ1-6; D possibly corresponds to TRBD1 (5 bases). In nucleotides, the CDR3 is TGTGCCAGCAGCTTGGCGGGGGTTCGACCGTATAATTCACCCCTCCACTTT. Encoded protein: CASSLAGVRPYNSPLHF.